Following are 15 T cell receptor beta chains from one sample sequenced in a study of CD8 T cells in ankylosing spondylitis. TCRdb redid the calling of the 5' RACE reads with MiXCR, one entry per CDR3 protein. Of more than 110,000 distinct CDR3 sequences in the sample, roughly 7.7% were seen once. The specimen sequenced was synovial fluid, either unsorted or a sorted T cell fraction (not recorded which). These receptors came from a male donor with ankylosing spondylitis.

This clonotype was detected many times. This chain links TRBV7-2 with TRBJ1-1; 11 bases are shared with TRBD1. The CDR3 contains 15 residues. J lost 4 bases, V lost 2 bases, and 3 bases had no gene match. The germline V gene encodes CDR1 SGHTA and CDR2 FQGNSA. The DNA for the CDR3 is TGTGCCAGCAGCTTATATGGGACAGGGGGCACTGAAGCTTTCTTT. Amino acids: CASSLYGTGGTEAFF.

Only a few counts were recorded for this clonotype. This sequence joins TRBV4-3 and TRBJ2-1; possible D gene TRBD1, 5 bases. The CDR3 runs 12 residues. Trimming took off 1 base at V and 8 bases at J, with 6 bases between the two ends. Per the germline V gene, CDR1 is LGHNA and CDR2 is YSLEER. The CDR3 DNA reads TGCGCCAGCAGCCAAGGGGGCCATGAGCAGTTCTTC. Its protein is CASSQGGHEQFF.

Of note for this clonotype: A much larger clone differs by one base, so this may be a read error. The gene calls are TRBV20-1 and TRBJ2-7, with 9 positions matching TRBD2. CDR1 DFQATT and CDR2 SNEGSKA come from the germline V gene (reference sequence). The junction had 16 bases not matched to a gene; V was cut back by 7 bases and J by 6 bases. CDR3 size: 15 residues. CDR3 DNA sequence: TGCAGTGGCGCGATTAGCGGGAGAAGAATGAGCGAGCAGTACTTC. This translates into CSGAISGRRMSEQYF.

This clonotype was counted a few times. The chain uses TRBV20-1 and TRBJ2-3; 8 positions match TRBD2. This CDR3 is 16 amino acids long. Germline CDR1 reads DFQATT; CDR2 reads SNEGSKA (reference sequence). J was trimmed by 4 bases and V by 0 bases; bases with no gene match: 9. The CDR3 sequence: CSARDRRRGAADTQYF. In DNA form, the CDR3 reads TGCAGTGCTAGAGATAGAAGGCGGGGGGCGGCAGATACGCAGTATTTT.

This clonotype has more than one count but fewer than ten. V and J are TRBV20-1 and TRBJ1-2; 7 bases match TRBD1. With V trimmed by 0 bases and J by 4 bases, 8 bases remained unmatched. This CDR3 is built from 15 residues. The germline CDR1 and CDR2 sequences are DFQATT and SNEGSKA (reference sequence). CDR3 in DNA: TGCAGTGCTAGAGAGGGAGGGGGCAGGGGCTATGGCTACACCTTC. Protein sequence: CSAREGGGRGYGYTF.

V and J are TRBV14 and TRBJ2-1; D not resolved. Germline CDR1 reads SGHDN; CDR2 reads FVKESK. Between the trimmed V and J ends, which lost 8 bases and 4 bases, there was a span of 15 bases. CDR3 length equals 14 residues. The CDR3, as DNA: TGTGCCAGCTCCCGGCTCATGCGGTACAATGAGCAGTTCTTC. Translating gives CASSRLMRYNEQFF.

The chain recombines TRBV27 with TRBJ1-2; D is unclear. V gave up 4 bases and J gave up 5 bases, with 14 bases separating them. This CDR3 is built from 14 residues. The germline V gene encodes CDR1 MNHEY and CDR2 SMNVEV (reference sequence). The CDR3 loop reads CASSSSPDLYGYTF. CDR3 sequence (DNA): TGTGCCAGCAGTTCCAGCCCGGACTTATATGGCTACACCTTC.

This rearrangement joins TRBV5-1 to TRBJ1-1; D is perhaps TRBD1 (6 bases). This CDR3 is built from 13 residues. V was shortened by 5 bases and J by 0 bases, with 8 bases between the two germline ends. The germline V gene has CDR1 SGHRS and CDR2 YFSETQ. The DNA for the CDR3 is TGCGCCAGCAGTTCAGGGGTGAACACTGAAGCTTTCTTT. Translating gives CASSSGVNTEAFF.

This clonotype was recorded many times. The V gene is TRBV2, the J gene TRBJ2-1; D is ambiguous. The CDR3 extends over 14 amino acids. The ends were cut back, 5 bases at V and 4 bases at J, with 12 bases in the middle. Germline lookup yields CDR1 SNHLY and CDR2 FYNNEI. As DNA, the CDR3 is TGTGCCAGCAGTCCCCTCGGGCATTACAATGAGCAGTTCTTC. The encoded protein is CASSPLGHYNEQFF.

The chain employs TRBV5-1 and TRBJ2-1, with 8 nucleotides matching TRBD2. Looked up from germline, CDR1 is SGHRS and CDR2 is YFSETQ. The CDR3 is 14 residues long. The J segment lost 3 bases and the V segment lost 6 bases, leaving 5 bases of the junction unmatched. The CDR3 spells CASIGSGNYNEQFF. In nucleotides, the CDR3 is TGCGCCAGCATCGGTAGCGGGAACTACAATGAGCAGTTCTTC.

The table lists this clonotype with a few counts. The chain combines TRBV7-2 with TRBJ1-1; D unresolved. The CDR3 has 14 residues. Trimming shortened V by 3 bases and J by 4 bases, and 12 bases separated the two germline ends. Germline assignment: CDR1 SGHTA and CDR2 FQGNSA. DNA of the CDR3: TGTGCCAGCAGCTTTCTCCCGACGGGCACTGAAGCTTTCTTT. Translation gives CASSFLPTGTEAFF.

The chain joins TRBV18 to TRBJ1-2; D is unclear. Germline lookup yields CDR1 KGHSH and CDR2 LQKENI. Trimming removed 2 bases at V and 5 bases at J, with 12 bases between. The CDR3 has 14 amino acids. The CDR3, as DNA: TGTGCCAGCTCACCAAGCAACGGGGAATATGGCTACACCTTC. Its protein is CASSPSNGEYGYTF. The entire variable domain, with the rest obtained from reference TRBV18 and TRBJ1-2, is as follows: NAGVMQNPRHLVRRRGQEARLRCSPMKGHSHVYWYRQLPEEGLKFMVYLQKENIIDESGMPKERFSAEFPKEGPSILRIQQVVRGDSAAYFCASSPSNGEYGYTFGSGTRLTVV.

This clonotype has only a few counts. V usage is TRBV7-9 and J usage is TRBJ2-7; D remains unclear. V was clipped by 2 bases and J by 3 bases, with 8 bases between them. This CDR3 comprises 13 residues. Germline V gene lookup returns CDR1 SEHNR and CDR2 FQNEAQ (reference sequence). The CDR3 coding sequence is TGTGCCAGCAGCTTACGGGCCAACTACGAGCAGTACTTC. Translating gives CASSLRANYEQYF.

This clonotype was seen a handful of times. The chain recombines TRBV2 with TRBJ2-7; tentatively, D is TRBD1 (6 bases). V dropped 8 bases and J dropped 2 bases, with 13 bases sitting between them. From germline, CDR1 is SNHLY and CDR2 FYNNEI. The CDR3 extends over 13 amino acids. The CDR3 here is CASSGAITYEQYF. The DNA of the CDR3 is TGTGCCAGCTCAGGGGCCATAACCTACGAGCAGTACTTC.

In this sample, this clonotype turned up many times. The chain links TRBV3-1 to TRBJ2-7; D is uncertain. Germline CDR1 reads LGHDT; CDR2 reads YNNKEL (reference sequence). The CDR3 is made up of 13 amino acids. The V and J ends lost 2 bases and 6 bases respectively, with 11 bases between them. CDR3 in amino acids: CASSQTRMGEQYF. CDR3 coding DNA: TGTGCCAGCAGCCAAACACGTATGGGCGAGCAGTACTTC.